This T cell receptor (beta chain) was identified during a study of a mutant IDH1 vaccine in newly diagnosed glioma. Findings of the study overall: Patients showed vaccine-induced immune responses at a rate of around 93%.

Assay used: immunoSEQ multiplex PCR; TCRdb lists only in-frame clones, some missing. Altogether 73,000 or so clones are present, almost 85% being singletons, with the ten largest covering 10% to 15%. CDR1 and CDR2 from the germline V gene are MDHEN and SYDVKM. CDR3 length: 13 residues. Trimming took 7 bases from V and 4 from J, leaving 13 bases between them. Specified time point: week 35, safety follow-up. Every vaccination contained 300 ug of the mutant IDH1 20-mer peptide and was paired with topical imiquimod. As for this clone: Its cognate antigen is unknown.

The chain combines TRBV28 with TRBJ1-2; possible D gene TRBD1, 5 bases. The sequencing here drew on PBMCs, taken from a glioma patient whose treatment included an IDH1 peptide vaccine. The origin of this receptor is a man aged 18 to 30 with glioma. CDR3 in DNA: TGTGCCAGCACCCCACGGGGACTCTATGGCTACACCTTC. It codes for CASTPRGLYGYTF.